The table lists the clone carrying this T cell receptor (beta chain) with many counts. Antigen specificity is unknown. Per the original data handling: To classify distant metastasis in papillary thyroid cancer, a model was built from CDR3 differences across clinicopathological groups. MiXCR re-clonotyped the PCR reads for TCRdb. The V and J calls were determined by TCRdb, not by the authors. The sample includes about 1,900 clones, roughly a tenth of them seen just once. V dropped 3 bases and J dropped 3; count of bases not matched to a gene: 7. The V gene's germline CDR1 is KGHSH and CDR2 LQKENI. The CDR3 contains 15 residues. This specimen belongs to a study of metastatic and nonmetastatic thyroid tumors. The overall study: Across blood and tumor or nodule tissue, repertoires from malignant and benign thyroid patients were compared with one another.

All patients reached thyroid surgery having received no treatment beforehand. Study results and caveats: Malignant thyroid tumors reportedly exceeded benign nodules significantly in TCR beta diversity, with the difference appearing in blood and tumor.

The sequenced sample was tumor tissue. The TCR sequence derives from a female donor with papillary thyroid cancer or a benign thyroid nodule (not recorded which). Some clones in this sample may be carry-over from other donors' samples. The chain joins TRBV18 to TRBJ1-2, with 7 bases lining up with TRBD1. Here the CDR3 reads CASSPTGSGDYGYTF. Here the CDR3 DNA reads TGTGCCAGCTCACCGACAGGGAGCGGAGACTATGGCTACACCTTC. Complete variable domain (other parts from reference TRBV18 and TRBJ1-2): NAGVMQNPRHLVRRRGQEARLRCSPMKGHSHVYWYRQLPEEGLKFMVYLQKENIIDESGMPKERFSAEFPKEGPSILRIQQVVRGDSAAYFCASSPTGSGDYGYTFGSGTRLTVV.